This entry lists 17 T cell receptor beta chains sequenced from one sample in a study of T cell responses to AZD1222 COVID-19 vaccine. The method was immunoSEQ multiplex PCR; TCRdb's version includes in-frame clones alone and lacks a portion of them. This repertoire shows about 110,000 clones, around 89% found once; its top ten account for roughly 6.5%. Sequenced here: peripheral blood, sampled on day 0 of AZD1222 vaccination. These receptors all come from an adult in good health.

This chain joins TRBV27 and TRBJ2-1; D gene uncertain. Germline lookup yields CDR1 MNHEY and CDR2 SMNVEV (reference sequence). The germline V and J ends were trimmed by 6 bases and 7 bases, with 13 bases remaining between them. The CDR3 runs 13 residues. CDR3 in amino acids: CASRAYDGNEQFF. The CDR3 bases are TGTGCCAGCAGGGCGTACGATGGAAATGAGCAGTTCTTC.

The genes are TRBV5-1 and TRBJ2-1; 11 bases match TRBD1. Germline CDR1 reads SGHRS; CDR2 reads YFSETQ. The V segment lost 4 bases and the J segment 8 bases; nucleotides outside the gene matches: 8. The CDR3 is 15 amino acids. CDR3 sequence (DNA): TGCGCCAGCAGCGAGGGACAGGGGGTGACACATGAGCAGTTCTTC. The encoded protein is CASSEGQGVTHEQFF.

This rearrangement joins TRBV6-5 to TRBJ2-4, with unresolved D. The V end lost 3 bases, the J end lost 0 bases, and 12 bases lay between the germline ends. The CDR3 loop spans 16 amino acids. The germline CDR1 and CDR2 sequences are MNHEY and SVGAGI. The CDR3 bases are TGTGCCAGCAGTTATTGCGTTCAGGTAGCCAAAAACATTCAGTACTTC. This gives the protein CASSYCVQVAKNIQYF.

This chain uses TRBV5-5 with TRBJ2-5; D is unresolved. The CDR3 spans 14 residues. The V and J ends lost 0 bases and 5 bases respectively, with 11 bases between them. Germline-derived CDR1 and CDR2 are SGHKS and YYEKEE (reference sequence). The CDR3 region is CASSLVAGLETQYF. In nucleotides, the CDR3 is TGTGCCAGCAGCTTGGTCGCAGGTTTGGAGACCCAGTACTTC. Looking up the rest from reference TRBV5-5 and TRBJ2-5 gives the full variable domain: DAGVTQSPTHLIKTRGQQVTLRCSPISGHKSVSWYQQVLGQGPQFIFQYYEKEERGRGNFPDRFSARQFPNYSSELNVNALLLGDSALYLCASSLVAGLETQYFGPGTRLLVL.

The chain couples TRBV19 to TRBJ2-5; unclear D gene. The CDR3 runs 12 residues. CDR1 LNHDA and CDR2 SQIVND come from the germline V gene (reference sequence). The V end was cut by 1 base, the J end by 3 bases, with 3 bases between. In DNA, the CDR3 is TGTGCCAGTAGTATAGGGGAAGAGACCCAGTACTTC. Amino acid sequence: CASSIGEETQYF.

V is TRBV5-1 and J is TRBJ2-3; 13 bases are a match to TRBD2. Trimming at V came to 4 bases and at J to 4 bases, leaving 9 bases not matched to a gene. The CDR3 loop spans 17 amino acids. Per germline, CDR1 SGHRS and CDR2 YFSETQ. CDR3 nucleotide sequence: TGCGCCAGCAGCCTGGGCGGACTAGCGGGAGTCGCAGATACGCAGTATTTT. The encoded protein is CASSLGGLAGVADTQYF.

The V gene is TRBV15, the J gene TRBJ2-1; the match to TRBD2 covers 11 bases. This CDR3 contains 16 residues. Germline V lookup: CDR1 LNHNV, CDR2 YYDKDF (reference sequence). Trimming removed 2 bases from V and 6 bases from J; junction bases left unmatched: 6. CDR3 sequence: CATSRKLAGEGNEQFF. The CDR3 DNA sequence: TGTGCCACCAGCAGAAAACTAGCGGGAGAGGGCAATGAGCAGTTCTTC.

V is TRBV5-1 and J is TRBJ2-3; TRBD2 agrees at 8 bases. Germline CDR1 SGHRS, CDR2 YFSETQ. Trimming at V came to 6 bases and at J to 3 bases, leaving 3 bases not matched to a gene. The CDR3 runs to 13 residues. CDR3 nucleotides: TGCGCCAGCACCCGGGAGGGGACAGATACGCAGTATTTT. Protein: CASTREGTDTQYF.

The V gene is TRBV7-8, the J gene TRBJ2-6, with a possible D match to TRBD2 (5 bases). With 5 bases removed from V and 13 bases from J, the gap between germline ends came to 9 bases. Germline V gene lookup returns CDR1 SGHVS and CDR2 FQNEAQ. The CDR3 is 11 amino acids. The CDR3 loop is CASSPREVLTF. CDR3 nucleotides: TGTGCCAGCAGCCCGAGGGAAGTCCTGACTTTC. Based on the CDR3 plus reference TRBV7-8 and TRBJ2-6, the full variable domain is GAGVSQSPRYKVAKRGQDVALRCDPISGHVSLFWYQQALGQGPEFLTYFQNEAQLDKSGLPSDRFFAERPEGSVSTLKIQRTQQEDSAVYLCASSPREVLTFGAGSRLTVL.

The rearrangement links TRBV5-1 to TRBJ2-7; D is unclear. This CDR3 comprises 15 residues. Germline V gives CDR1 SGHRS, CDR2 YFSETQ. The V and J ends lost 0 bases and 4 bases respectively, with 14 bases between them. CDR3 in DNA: TGCGCCAGCAGCTTGGGAAGGGTCGAGAAGTACGAGCAGTACTTC. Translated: CASSLGRVEKYEQYF.

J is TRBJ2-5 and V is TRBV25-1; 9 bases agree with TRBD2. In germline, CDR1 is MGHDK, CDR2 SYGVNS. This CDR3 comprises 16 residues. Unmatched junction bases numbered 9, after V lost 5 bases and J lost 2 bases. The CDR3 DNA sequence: TGTGCCAGCAGTAGACTCGGGGCGGGAGGGCAAGAGACCCAGTACTTC. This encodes CASSRLGAGGQETQYF.

CDR3 amino acids: CASSDRGLAGTEAFF. CDR3 DNA: TGTGCCAGTAGTGACAGGGGGTTGGCGGGCACTGAAGCTTTCTTT. The rearrangement joins TRBV19 to TRBJ1-1; 9 bases are shared with TRBD1. Trimming removed 5 bases from V and 4 bases from J; junction bases left unmatched: 8. Germline values: CDR1 LNHDA, CDR2 SQIVND (reference sequence). The CDR3 runs 15 residues.

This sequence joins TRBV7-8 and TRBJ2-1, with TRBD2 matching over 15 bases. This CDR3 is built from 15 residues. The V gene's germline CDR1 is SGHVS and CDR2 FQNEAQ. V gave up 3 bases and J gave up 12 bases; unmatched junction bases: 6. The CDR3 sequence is CASSFSGTSGRRQFF. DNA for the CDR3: TGTGCCAGCAGCTTCTCCGGGACTAGCGGGAGGCGGCAGTTCTTC.

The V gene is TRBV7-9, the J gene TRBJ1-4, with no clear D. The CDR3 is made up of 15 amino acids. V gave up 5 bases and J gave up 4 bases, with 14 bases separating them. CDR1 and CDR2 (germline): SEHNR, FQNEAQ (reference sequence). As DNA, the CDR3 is TGTGCCAGCAGCGATGGACGCAGGAATAATGAAAAACTGTTTTTT. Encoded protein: CASSDGRRNNEKLFF.

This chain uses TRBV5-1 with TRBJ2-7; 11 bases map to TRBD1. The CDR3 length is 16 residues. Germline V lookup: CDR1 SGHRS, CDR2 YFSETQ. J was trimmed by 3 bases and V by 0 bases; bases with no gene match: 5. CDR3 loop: CASSLGGTGGLYEQYF. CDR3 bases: TGCGCCAGCAGCTTGGGTGGGACAGGGGGTCTCTACGAGCAGTACTTC.

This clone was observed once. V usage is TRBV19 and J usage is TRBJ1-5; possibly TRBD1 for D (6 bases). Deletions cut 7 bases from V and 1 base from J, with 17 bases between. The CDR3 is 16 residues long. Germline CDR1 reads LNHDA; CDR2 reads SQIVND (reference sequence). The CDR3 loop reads CASTGAGALSNQPQHF. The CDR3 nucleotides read TGTGCCAGTACCGGGGCGGGGGCCTTAAGCAATCAGCCCCAGCATTTT.

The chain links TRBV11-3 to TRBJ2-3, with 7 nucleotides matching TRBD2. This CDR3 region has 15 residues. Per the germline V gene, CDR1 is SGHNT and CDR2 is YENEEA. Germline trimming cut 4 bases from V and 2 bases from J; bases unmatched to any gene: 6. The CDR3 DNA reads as TGTGCCAGCAGCTCCTTGACTAGCTCCACAGATACGCAGTATTTT. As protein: CASSSLTSSTDTQYF.